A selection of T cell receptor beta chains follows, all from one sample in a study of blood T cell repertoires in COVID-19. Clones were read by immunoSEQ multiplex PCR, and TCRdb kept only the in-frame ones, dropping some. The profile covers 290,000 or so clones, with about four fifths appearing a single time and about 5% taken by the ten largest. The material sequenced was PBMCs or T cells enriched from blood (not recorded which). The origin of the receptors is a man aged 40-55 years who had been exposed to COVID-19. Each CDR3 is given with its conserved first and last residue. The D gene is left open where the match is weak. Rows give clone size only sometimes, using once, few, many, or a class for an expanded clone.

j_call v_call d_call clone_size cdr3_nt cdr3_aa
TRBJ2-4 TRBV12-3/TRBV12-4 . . TGTGCCAGCAGCTCTAGCTCCCAAAACATTCAGTACTTC CASSSSSQNIQYF
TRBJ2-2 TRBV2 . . TGTGCCAGCAGTAGGGGATCCCCGAACACCGGGGAGCTGTTTTTT CASSRGSPNTGELFF
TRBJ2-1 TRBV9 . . TGTGCCAGCAGCGTCCCCCCGAATGAGCAGTTCTTC CASSVPPNEQFF
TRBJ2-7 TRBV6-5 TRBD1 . TGTGCCAGCACCCAACGACAGGGGACCTACGAGCAGTACTTC CASTQRQGTYEQYF
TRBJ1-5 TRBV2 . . TGTGCCAGCAGTGCGGAGCGGGTAAATCAGCCCCAGCATTTT CASSAERVNQPQHF
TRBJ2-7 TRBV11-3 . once TGTGCCAGCAGCTTACTCCCACAGGACCGCTACGAGCAGTACTTC CASSLLPQDRYEQYF
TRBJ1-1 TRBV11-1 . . TGTGCCAGCTCAAGGACAGAGCGAGGCACTGAAGCTTTCTTT CASSRTERGTEAFF
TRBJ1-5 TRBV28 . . TGTGCCAGCAGAGTGACCGTGGCGGGGTTGCATTTT CASRVTVAGLHF
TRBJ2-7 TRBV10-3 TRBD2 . TGTGCCATCAGTGACGGGGGGGTGGGCTACGAGCAGTACTTC CAISDGGVGYEQYF
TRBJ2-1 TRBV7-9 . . TGTGCCAGCAGCTTGCGGGGTGGGGGAAAAAATGAGCAGTTCTTC CASSLRGGGKNEQFF
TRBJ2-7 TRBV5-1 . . TGCGCCAGCAGCTTGGCGGGGAACCCAGTGGAAGAGCAGTACTTC CASSLAGNPVEEQYF
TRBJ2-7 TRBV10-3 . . TGTGCCATCAATGACGGTTCCTACGAGCAGTACTTC CAINDGSYEQYF
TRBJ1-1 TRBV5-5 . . TGTGCCAGCAGCTTTTCGTCGGGGAACACTGAAGCTTTCTTT CASSFSSGNTEAFF
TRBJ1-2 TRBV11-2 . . TGTGCCAGCACCGACTTTGGCCCCTATGGCTACACCTTC CASTDFGPYGYTF
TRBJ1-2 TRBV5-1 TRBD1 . TGCGCCAGCAGCTTGGCCGTGACAGGGTTTGGTGGCTACACCTTC CASSLAVTGFGGYTF
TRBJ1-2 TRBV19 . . TGTGCCAGTATAGGGACACTCTCAAACTATGGCTACACCTTC CASIGTLSNYGYTF
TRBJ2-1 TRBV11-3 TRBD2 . TGTGCCAGCAGCCGAGGACTAGCGGACGAGCAGTTCTTC CASSRGLADEQFF
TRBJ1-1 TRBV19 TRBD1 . TGTGCCAGTTTCGGTGGACAGGGTAACACTGAAGCTTTCTTT CASFGGQGNTEAFF
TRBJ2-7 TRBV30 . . TGTGCCTGGAGTGGGACTCAATTCCAGGGGAACGAGCAGTACTTC CAWSGTQFQGNEQYF
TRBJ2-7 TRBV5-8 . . TGTGCCAGCACTTTACACCCTGGCGAGCAGTACTTC CASTLHPGEQYF
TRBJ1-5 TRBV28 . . TGTGCCACCTACCGACAGGAAAATCAGCCCCAGCATTTT CATYRQENQPQHF
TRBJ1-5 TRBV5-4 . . TGTGCCAGCAGCTTGAGCGGGGCAAATCAGCCCCAGCATTTT CASSLSGANQPQHF
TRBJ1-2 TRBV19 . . TGTGCCAGTAGTATGGATATCCAGGTTAACGCCTATGGCTACACCTTC CASSMDIQVNAYGYTF
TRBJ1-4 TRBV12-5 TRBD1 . TGTGCTAGTGGTTCCCGACAGGGCGCAAATGAAAAACTGTTTTTT CASGSRQGANEKLFF
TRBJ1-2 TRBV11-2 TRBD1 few TGTGCCAGCAGCTTAGAGTGGACAGGAGCCTATGGCTACACCTTC CASSLEWTGAYGYTF
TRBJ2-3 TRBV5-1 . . TGCGCCAGCAGTAGGGACACCACAGATACGCAGTATTTT CASSRDTTDTQYF
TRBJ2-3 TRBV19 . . TGTGCCAGTATCGGACAGAGCGCAGATACGCAGTATTTT CASIGQSADTQYF
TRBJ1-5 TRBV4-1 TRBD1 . TGCGCCAGCAGCCAAGAAGGACAGGGGCTCGGTCAGCCCCAGCATTTT CASSQEGQGLGQPQHF
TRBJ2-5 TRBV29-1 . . TGCAGCGTACGAGAAGGGGGTACGGCCCAGTACTTC CSVREGGTAQYF
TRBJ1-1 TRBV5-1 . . TGCGCCAGCAGCTTCCTGACAGGGAACACTGAAGCTTTCTTT CASSFLTGNTEAFF
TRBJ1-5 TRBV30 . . TGTGCCTGGAGTGTTGACAGGTCGGCGCCCCAGCATTTT CAWSVDRSAPQHF
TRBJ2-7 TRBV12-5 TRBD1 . TGTGCTAGTGGTCTCGGGACAGGCCACGAGCAGTACTTC CASGLGTGHEQYF
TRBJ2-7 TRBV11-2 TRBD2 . TGTGCCAGCAGCTTAACCGGGACTAGCACAACCTACGAGCAGTACTTC CASSLTGTSTTYEQYF
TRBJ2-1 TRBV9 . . TGTGCCAGCAGCGTAGAAGACTACCTATACAATGAGCAGTTCTTC CASSVEDYLYNEQFF
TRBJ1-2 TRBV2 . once TGTGCCAGCGTCCGCCCTTTCGGTAGCTACACCTTC CASVRPFGSYTF
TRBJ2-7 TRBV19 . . TGTGCCAGTAGTACTGGGACTCACTACGAGCAGTACTTC CASSTGTHYEQYF
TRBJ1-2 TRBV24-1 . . TGTGCCACCAGTGATGGCAGGGTAGGGTATGGCTACACCTTC CATSDGRVGYGYTF
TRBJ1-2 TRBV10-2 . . TGCGCCAGCAGTGATGGGCTAAACTATGGCTACACCTTC CASSDGLNYGYTF
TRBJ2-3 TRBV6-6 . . TGTGCCAGCAGTTTTGGAGACCCCCGCCTTTATACGCAGTATTTT CASSFGDPRLYTQYF
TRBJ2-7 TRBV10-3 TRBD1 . TGTGCCATCAGTGATACAAGACAGGGGGCGACTGGCTACGAGCAGTACTTC CAISDTRQGATGYEQYF
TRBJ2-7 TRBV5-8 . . TGTGCCAGCAGCTTGGTAGTAGCAGCCTCGGGATACGAGCAGTACTTC CASSLVVAASGYEQYF
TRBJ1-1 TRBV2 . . TGTGCCTCGGGGGGGGTGTTGGGCACTGAAGCTTTCTTT CASGGVLGTEAFF
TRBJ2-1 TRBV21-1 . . TGTGCCAGCAGCCCGGGCGGGATCCACTCCTACAATGAGCAGTTCTTC CASSPGGIHSYNEQFF
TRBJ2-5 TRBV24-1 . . TGTGCCACCAGTGATTCAGGGATCCGAGAGACCCAGTACTTC CATSDSGIRETQYF
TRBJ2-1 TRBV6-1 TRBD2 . TGTGCCAGCAGTGACGCCGGGACTATCTCCTACAATGAGCAGTTCTTC CASSDAGTISYNEQFF
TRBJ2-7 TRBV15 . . TGTGCCACCAGCAGAGATCCGCTCACGGCCTACGAGCAGTACTTC CATSRDPLTAYEQYF
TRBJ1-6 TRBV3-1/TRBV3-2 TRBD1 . TGTGCCAGCAGCCAGGGACAGGGGAATTCACCCCTCCACTTT CASSQGQGNSPLHF
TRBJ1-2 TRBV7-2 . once TGTGGAGGTGAAGGGGAGGACTATGGCTACACCTTC CGGEGEDYGYTF
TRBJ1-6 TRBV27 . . TGTGCCAGCAGTTTGACGGGGGGTCGGTCACCCCTCCACTTT CASSLTGGRSPLHF
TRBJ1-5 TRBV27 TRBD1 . TGTGCCAGCAGGGCCCCAGGACAGGGGATGGGTCAGCCCCAGCATTTT CASRAPGQGMGQPQHF
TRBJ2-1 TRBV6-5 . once TGTGCCAGCAGTTACTCGAGCCAGGAACAGTTCTTC CASSYSSQEQFF
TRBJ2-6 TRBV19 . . TGTGCCAGTACCCTTTTTTCTGGGGCCAACGTCCTGACTTTC CASTLFSGANVLTF
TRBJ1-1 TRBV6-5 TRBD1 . TGTGCCAGCAGGGCGGGACAGGGGGGGAACACTGAAGCTTTCTTT CASRAGQGGNTEAFF
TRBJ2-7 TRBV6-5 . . TGTGCCAGCAGTTTGACAGACGAGCAGTACTTC CASSLTDEQYF
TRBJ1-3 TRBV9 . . TGTGCCAGCAGCTCAGCTGGAAACACCATATATTTT CASSSAGNTIYF
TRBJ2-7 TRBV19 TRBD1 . TGTGCCAGTAGGGGACCCGGGACAGGGAGGAACGAGCAGTACTTC CASRGPGTGRNEQYF
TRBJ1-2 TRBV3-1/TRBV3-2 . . TGTGCCAGCAGCCAAGTTCGACAGTCCTATGGCTACACCTTC CASSQVRQSYGYTF
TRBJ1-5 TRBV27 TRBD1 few TGTGCCAGCAGTTGGGGACAGGGAAGCAATCAGCCCCAGCATTTT CASSWGQGSNQPQHF
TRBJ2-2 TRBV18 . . TGTGCCAGCTCACCGGGCCAGGGGCGAACCGGGGAGCTGTTTTTT CASSPGQGRTGELFF
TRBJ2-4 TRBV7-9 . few TGTGCCAGCAGCTCCACAGGGAGAAAAAACATTCAGTACTTC CASSSTGRKNIQYF